Given below is one TCR beta chain in context. The protocol was immunoSEQ multiplex PCR, while the TCRdb copy is restricted to in-frame clones and leaves out a portion. Among approximately 230,000 clones listed, just under 85% were seen once. This sample stems from a study of blood T cell repertoires in COVID-19. Study at large: COVID-19 samples from acute and convalescent phases originated in the United States, Italy and Spain.

This clonotype was obtained from a man older than 75 with acute or convalescent COVID-19. Sequenced input: peripheral blood.

CDR3 DNA: TGTGCCAGCAGGCGACTAGCGGGAGGGAGTGAGACCCAGTACTTC. Translating gives CASRRLAGGSETQYF. This chain joins TRBV3-1 (or the pseudogene TRBV3-2) and TRBJ2-5, with 14 bases that match TRBD2. In germline, CDR1 is LGHDT, CDR2 YNNKEL (reference sequence). The CDR3 runs 15 residues. Unmatched junction bases numbered 5, after V lost 6 bases and J lost 5 bases.